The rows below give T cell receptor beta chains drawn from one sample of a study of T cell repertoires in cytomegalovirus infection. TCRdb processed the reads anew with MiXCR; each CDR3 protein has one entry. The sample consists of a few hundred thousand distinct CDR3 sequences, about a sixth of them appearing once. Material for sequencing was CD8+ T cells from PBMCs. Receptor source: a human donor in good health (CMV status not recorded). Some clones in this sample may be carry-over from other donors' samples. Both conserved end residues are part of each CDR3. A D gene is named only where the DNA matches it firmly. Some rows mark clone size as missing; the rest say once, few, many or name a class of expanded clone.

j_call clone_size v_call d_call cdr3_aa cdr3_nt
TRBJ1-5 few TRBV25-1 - CASSEGGIRPQHF TGTGCCAGCAGTGAAGGCGGAATCAGGCCCCAGCATTTT
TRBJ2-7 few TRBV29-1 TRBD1 CSVQGRDRGIEQYF TGCAGCGTTCAAGGCCGGGACAGGGGCATCGAGCAGTACTTC
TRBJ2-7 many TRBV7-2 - CASSLDRPGDEQYF TGTGCCAGCAGCTTAGACAGGCCAGGAGACGAGCAGTACTTC
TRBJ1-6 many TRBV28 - CASSLRAGRHSPLHF TGTGCCAGCTCCCTCCGCGCAGGGCGGCATTCACCCCTCCACTTT
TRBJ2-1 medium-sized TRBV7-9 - CASSFFSPPGDNEQFF TGTGCCAGCAGCTTTTTTAGCCCCCCAGGGGACAATGAGCAGTTCTTC
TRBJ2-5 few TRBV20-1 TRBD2 CSARPPGLAGETQYF TGCAGTGCTAGACCTCCGGGACTAGCGGGAGAGACCCAGTACTTC
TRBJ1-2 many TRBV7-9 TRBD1 CASNEGTGDSYGYTF TGTGCCAGCAATGAGGGGACAGGGGACTCTTATGGCTACACCTTC
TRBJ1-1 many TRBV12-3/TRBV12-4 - CASSFAVNTEAFF TGTGCCAGCAGTTTCGCAGTGAACACTGAAGCTTTCTTT
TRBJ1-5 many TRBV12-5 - CASGLAGISNQPQHF TGTGCTAGTGGTTTGGCGGGGATTAGCAATCAGCCCCAGCATTTT
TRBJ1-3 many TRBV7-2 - CASSPATGFNVGNTIYF TGTGCCAGCAGCCCGGCCACAGGGTTTAACGTGGGAAACACCATATATTTT
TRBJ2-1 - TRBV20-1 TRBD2 CSARDRPSGRHEQFF TGCAGTGCTAGAGATCGACCTAGCGGCCGGCATGAGCAGTTCTTC
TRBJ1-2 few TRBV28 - CASSFSRVYGYTF TGTGCCAGCAGTTTCTCCAGGGTCTATGGCTACACCTTC
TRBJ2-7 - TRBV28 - CASSLSTGILYEQYF TGTGCCAGCAGTTTGTCTACAGGAATTTTGTACGAGCAGTACTTC
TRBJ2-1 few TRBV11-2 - CASTRGGNEQFF TGTGCCAGCACCCGTGGGGGAAATGAGCAGTTCTTC
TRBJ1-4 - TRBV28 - CASSVEGGGGEKLFF TGTGCCAGCAGTGTGGAAGGCGGGGGCGGAGAAAAACTGTTTTTT
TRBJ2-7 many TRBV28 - CASLGSYEQYF TGTGCCAGCCTAGGCTCCTACGAGCAGTACTTC
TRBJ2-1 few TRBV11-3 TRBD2 CASSLGPFGGGSYNEQFF TGTGCCAGCAGCCTGGGTCCGTTTGGCGGGGGATCCTACAATGAGCAGTTCTTC